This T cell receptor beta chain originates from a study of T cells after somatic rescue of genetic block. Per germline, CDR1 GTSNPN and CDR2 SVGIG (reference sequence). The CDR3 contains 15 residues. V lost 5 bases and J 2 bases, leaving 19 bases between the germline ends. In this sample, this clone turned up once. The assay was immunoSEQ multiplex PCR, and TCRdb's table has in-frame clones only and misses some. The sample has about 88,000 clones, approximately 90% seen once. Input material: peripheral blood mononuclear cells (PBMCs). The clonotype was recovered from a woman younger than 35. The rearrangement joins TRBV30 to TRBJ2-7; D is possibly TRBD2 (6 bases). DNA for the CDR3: TGTGCCTGGGATGGTGGAGGGCGGGGTACCTACGAGCAGTACTTC. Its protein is CAWDGGGRGTYEQYF. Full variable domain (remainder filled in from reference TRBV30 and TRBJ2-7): SQTIHQWPATLVQPVGSPLSLECTVEGTSNPNLYWYRQAAGRGLQLLFYSVGIGQISSEVPQNLSASRPQDRQFILSSKKLLLSDSGFYLCAWDGGGRGTYEQYFGPGTRLTVT.